This is a list of T cell receptor beta chains from one sample in a study of cytomegalovirus exposure and HLA in healthy donors. Here immunoSEQ multiplex PCR was the method, and the copy in TCRdb shows in-frame clones only, minus some. The sample has over 100,000 clones; approximately 80% are singletons. The sequenced material came from PBMCs. These receptors were collected from a woman under 30 in good health and CMV-seropositive. Each CDR3 is given with its conserved first and last residue.

length | J | V | CDR3
16 | TRBJ2-5 | TRBV7-9 | CASSLAVGVASKTQYF
15 | TRBJ1-2 | TRBV7-8 | CASSLEGVGNYGYTF
13 | TRBJ2-1 | TRBV6-5 | CASRRGKANEQFF
17 | TRBJ2-3 | TRBV5-6 | CASSLGWADTLTDTQYF
14 | TRBJ2-7 | TRBV27 | CATRVSGGAYEQYF
14 | TRBJ1-2 | TRBV18 | CASSPYRENYGYTF
14 | TRBJ1-1 | TRBV7-9 | CASSFQGGSTEAFF
13 | TRBJ2-2 | TRBV19 | CASSPRGTGELFF
15 | TRBJ2-3 | TRBV14 | CASSQGLRGTDTQYF
12 | TRBJ2-7 | TRBV11-3 | CASSPASGHLNF
13 | TRBJ2-5 | TRBV6-5 | CASRSSFSGAQYF
15 | TRBJ2-7 | TRBV9 | CASSVGGDSSYEQYF
14 | TRBJ2-3 | TRBV7-9 | CASSPKGQSGTQYF
15 | TRBJ2-7 | TRBV11-3 | CASSLLAGGLSEQYF
13 | TRBJ2-7 | TRBV18 | CASSPRGTYEQYF
15 | TRBJ2-7 | TRBV25-1 | CASSEDRGATYEQYF
14 | TRBJ2-7 | TRBV7-3 | CASSSPSASYEQYF
13 | TRBJ2-7 | TRBV7-9 | CSSSLWEAVEQYF
15 | TRBJ2-1 | TRBV13 | CASSQALWQHNEQFF
14 | TRBJ2-1 | TRBV14 | CASSQTGAYNEQFF
15 | TRBJ2-5 | TRBV28 | CASSRGQGALETQYF
15 | TRBJ2-5 | TRBV10-1 | CAGVRVRGGLETQYF
13 | TRBJ1-1 | TRBV4-1 | CASSQGQTNEAFF
17 | TRBJ2-1 | TRBV30 | CAWSSQRERMRDNEQFF
15 | TRBJ2-7 | TRBV5-5 | CASSLVRGGAYEQYF
19 | TRBJ2-4 | TRBV6-1 | CASSDIFLAGAGGQNIQYF
13 | TRBJ1-2 | TRBV7-3 | CASRRGTEYGYTF
15 | TRBJ2-1 | TRBV11-2 | CASSPGLAGRNEQFF
15 | TRBJ2-7 | TRBV30 | CAWQHTGGSHLEQYF
14 | TRBJ2-5 | TRBV6-5 | CASSGGGPQETQYF
19 | TRBJ2-1 | TRBV5-1 | CASSRVGLNSGQASNEQFF
14 | TRBJ2-7 | TRBV4-1 | CASSQGDRLYEQYF
17 | TRBJ2-1 | TRBV7-2 | CASSLDSSGSSYNEQFF
14 | TRBJ1-2 | TRBV15 | CATSRLQGTYGYTF
15 | TRBJ2-1 | TRBV15 | CATSRERVNSGEQFF
14 | TRBJ2-1 | TRBV29-1 | CSDRQGSTYNEQFF
15 | TRBJ2-7 | TRBV5-1 | CASSPVLAGGHEQYF
16 | TRBJ2-1 | TRBV27 | CASSPGLAGGPGEQFF
17 | TRBJ2-7 | TRBV19 | CASSSRTSGHISYEQYF
16 | TRBJ1-6 | TRBV28 | CASSYRGSRVDSPLHF
13 | TRBJ1-5 | TRBV6-1 | CASTRDSNQPQHF
15 | TRBJ2-2 | TRBV5-1 | CASSLELINTGELFF
15 | TRBJ2-2 | TRBV6-5 | CASTNGLAGTGELFF
16 | TRBJ2-2 | TRBV4-1 | CASSQVSGTNTGELFF
15 | TRBJ1-3 | TRBV6-1 | CASNPDWSSGNTIYF
14 | TRBJ1-3 | TRBV30 | CAWSGPGGLGTIYF
14 | - | TRBV6-5 | CASSYGGSSNEQYF
13 | TRBJ2-1 | TRBV30 | CAIKRESIDEQFF
16 | TRBJ2-6 | TRBV19 | CASSDSRMSGANVLTF
18 | TRBJ2-1 | TRBV27 | CASSSSGRLGSSYNEQFF
13 | TRBJ1-5 | TRBV19 | CASSISGNQPQHF
13 | TRBJ2-7 | TRBV5-1 | CASSLMTGNEQYF
14 | TRBJ1-5 | TRBV30 | CAWSRGLSNQPQHF
11 | TRBJ1-2 | TRBV30 | CAWSPTGGYTF